This TCR beta chain was found in a study of metastatic and nonmetastatic thyroid tumors. The CDR3 extends over 14 amino acids. Trimming stripped 6 bases from V and 0 bases from J, with 12 bases between. From germline, CDR1 is MNHNS and CDR2 SASEGT. All patients reached thyroid surgery having received no treatment beforehand. This clone was picked up many times. TCRdb re-analyzed the PCR reads through MiXCR. The table shows approximately 86,000 clones, with roughly an eighth occurring only once. The chain has TRBV6-1 and TRBJ2-7; D not resolved. Sequenced input: tumor tissue. The source is a female donor with papillary thyroid cancer or a benign thyroid nodule (not recorded which). Some clones in this sample may be carry-over from other donors' samples. DNA for the CDR3: TGTGCCAGCAGCACCCCGCGTGGCTCCTACGAGCAGTACTTC. It codes for CASSTPRGSYEQYF.